This T cell receptor beta chain was identified during a study of vaccination effects on CD4 cells after COVID-19. On this clone itself: The antigen is not known.

Germline CDR1 reads SGHNT; CDR2 reads YYREEE (reference sequence). CDR3 length: 13 amino acids. Germline trimming cut 4 bases from V and 8 bases from J; bases unmatched to any gene: 6. Viral peptide pool expansion of antigen-specific CD4+ T cells preceded sequencing in the ViraFEST assay. It was after roughly 11 days of culture that CD4+ T cells were isolated. No vaccinee had earlier SARS-CoV-2 infection, and nucleocapsid antibodies were negative. Half of the medium was exchanged for IL-2 medium on both days 3 and 7. Study conclusions and caveats: Pronounced clonal contraction occurred in clones induced by infection and by vaccine late after vaccination. Of the vaccine-induced clones from healthy vaccinees, merely 1 of 255 recognized common cold coronaviruses as well. Few convalescent patients were included, and no early post-infection timepoints were sampled.

TCRdb's table, derived via immunoSEQ multiplex PCR, lists solely in-frame clones and lacks some. The top ten clones hold about 11% of a sample with about 73,000 clones, roughly 79% of them seen once. The material sequenced was CD4+ T cells from PBMCs cultured with SARS-CoV-2 spike peptides, taken before COVID-19 vaccination. This TCR was recovered from a human donor who received a COVID-19 vaccine. This chain connects TRBV5-4 to TRBJ1-2; 9 positions match TRBD1. The CDR3 sequence is CASSGDRVGGYTF. The CDR3 nucleotides read TGTGCCAGCAGCGGGGACAGGGTTGGCGGCTACACCTTC.